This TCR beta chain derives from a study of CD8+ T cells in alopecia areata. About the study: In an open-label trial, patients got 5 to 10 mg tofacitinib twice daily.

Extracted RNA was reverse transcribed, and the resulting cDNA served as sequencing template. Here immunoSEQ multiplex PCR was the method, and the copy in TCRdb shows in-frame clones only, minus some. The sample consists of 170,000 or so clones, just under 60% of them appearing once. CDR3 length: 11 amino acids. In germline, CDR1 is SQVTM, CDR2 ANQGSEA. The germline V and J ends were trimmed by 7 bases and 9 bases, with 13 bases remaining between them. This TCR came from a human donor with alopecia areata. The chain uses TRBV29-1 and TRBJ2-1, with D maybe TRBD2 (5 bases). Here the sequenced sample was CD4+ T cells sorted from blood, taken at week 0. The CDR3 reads CSARGPGEQFF. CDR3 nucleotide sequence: TGCAGCGCCCGAGGGCCGGGTGAGCAGTTCTTC.